This TCR beta chain is drawn from a study of molecular identifiers for immune sequencing clone quantification. Both previously described methods and listed TCR primers were employed to make bulk TCR libraries. TCRdb passed the PCR reads through MiXCR, listing each CDR3 protein once. The table has 9,500 to 15,000 distinct CDR3 sequences, 18% seen once. Comments on this clonotype: Its antigen is unknown.

General study findings and limits: Among 800,000 to 1,000,000 naive cells, spiked Jurkat TCR RNA from a single cell was reportedly detectable. Highly expanded clone sizes could end up underestimated if a barcode were shared by identical TCR molecules. More than 97% of effector molecules, versus under 1% of naive-cell molecules, belonged to clones above 20 RNA copies.

Germline V gene data show CDR1 as SGDLS and CDR2 as YYNGEE. The CDR3 covers 15 residues. The ends were cut back, 0 bases at V and 5 bases at J, with 12 bases in the middle. The clonotype originates from a human donor in good health. Some libraries in this study had Jurkat cell RNA spiked in. The V and J genes are TRBV9 and TRBJ2-1; D is ambiguous. The sample was naive CD8+ T cells from blood, with Jurkat cell RNA spiked in. Subset meaning: FACS-sorted CD8+CD4-CCR7+CD45RA+ naive T cells. CDR3: CASSVARKGHNEQFF. For the CDR3, the DNA is TGTGCCAGCAGCGTAGCCAGGAAAGGCCACAATGAGCAGTTCTTC.